Each of the 29 T cell receptor beta chains below was sequenced from the same sample in a study of control samples from healthy donors and cancer patients. Repertoires were generated with immunoSEQ multiplex PCR, while TCRdb's copy carries only in-frame clones and drops some. The sample records some 89,000 clones, about 89% being singletons. Sequencing input: blood. These receptors all stem from a man between 25 and 39 years old in good health.

In the case of this clone: A far larger clone is one base from this, pointing to a likely read error. Other DNA sequences of this sample code for an identical CDR3. V is TRBV7-2 and J is TRBJ1-2; the match to TRBD1 covers 7 bases. V shed 1 base and J 10 bases; nucleotides not matched to a gene: 6. This CDR3 comprises 13 residues. Germline values: CDR1 SGHTA, CDR2 FQGNSA. The CDR3 here is CASSLGGGGAYTF. The CDR3 nucleotides read TGTGCCAGCAGCTTAGGAGGGGGCGGGGCCTACACCTTC.

The rearrangement links TRBV11-3 to TRBJ2-5; no reliable D call. This CDR3 spans 13 amino acids. Deletions cut 5 bases from V and 1 base from J, with 8 bases between. Germline loops: CDR1 SGHNT, CDR2 YENEEA. CDR3 loop: CASSGHFQETQYF. In DNA form, the CDR3 reads TGTGCCAGCAGCGGGCATTTCCAAGAGACCCAGTACTTC.

This clone was observed a single time. This chain connects TRBV5-4 to TRBJ2-7, with TRBD1 matching over 8 bases. The ends lost 6 bases at V and 0 bases at J; junction bases unmatched: 8. CDR3 length: 15 amino acids. Germline lookup yields CDR1 SGHNT and CDR2 YYREEE (reference sequence). DNA of the CDR3: TGTGCCAGCACCCGACAGGGGTCTACCTCCTACGAGCAGTACGTC. Protein product: CASTRQGSTSYEQYV.

The V call is TRBV6-4, the J call TRBJ2-1; 7 bases match TRBD1. The CDR3 is 14 amino acids. Germline lookup yields CDR1 MRHNA and CDR2 SNTAGT. V trimming: 0 bases; J trimming: 8 bases; junction bases outside the gene matches: 4. CDR3 protein: CASSDSGQPHEQFF. In DNA form, the CDR3 reads TGTGCCAGCAGTGACTCGGGACAGCCCCATGAGCAGTTCTTC.

Worth noting for this clone: Other nucleotide sequences in the sample specify the same CDR3. The rearrangement links TRBV5-1 to TRBJ2-5; D remains ambiguous. Germline V gene lookup returns CDR1 SGHRS and CDR2 YFSETQ. The germline V and J ends were trimmed by 2 bases and 3 bases, with 8 bases remaining between them. This CDR3 region has 13 residues. CDR3 amino acids: CASSLGSKETQYF. CDR3 coding DNA: TGCGCCAGCAGCTTAGGTAGCAAAGAGACCCAGTACTTC. Combining the CDR3 with reference TRBV5-1 and TRBJ2-5 gives the whole variable domain KAGVTQTPRYLIKTRGQQVTLSCSPISGHRSVSWYQQTPGQGLQFLFEYFSETQRNKGNFPGRFSGRQFSNSRSEMNVSTLELGDSALYLCASSLGSKETQYFGPGTRLLVL.

V gene TRBV7-9 combines with J gene TRBJ2-7; D possibly corresponds to TRBD1 (5 bases). The V end was cut by 5 bases, the J end by 2 bases, with 16 bases between. This CDR3 is 15 amino acids long. The germline V gene has CDR1 SEHNR and CDR2 FQNEAQ (reference sequence). CDR3 sequence (DNA): TGTGCCAGCAGCACCCCAGGGCCCCTTACCTACGAGCAGTACTTC. It translates to CASSTPGPLTYEQYF.

V usage is TRBV4-1 and J usage is TRBJ2-7; 8 nucleotides align to TRBD1. CDR1 and CDR2 (germline): MGHRA, YSYEKL. V shed 4 bases, J shed 0 bases, and the junction held 5 bases outside the gene matches. This CDR3 contains 15 residues. The CDR3 loop reads CASSLSGTGSYEQYF. For the CDR3, the DNA is TGCGCCAGCAGCCTCTCGGGGACAGGCTCCTACGAGCAGTACTTC.

The chain recombines TRBV25-1 with TRBJ2-7, with TRBD1 matching over 9 bases. Trimming took 6 bases from V and 2 from J; bases not matched to a gene: 5. CDR3 length: 14 residues. Germline V gene lookup returns CDR1 MGHDK and CDR2 SYGVNS. CDR3 protein: CASRRTGVTYEQYF. DNA for the CDR3: TGTGCCAGCAGAAGGACAGGGGTGACCTACGAGCAGTACTTC.

The chain couples TRBV24-1 to TRBJ1-2; D remains unclear. V lost 4 bases and J 0 bases, leaving 11 bases between the germline ends. The CDR3 consists of 15 residues. Germline-derived CDR1 and CDR2 are KGHDR and SFDVKD. CDR3 sequence (DNA): TGTGCCACCAGTGAGGCCGGTGGGGCTAACTATGGCTACACCTTC. Residues: CATSEAGGANYGYTF.

This clone was seen a few times. The chain links TRBV27 to TRBJ1-1; 8 bases match TRBD1. The CDR3 sequence is 14 residues long. Losses at the gene ends were 6 bases for V and 4 bases for J; bases not matched to a gene: 7. The germline gives CDR1 MNHEY, CDR2 SMNVEV (reference sequence). Here the CDR3 reads CASSWTGRGTEAFF. In DNA form, the CDR3 reads TGTGCCAGCAGCTGGACAGGGAGAGGCACTGAAGCTTTCTTT.

The chain is built from TRBV6-5 and TRBJ2-5, with D possibly matching TRBD1 (6 bases). The V end lost 0 bases, the J end lost 4 bases, and 15 bases lay between the germline ends. The germline V gene encodes CDR1 MNHEY and CDR2 SVGAGI. This CDR3 region has 16 residues. The CDR3, as DNA: TGTGCCAGCAGTTACTCGACACAGGGCTTAGGAGAGACCCAGTACTTC. Residues: CASSYSTQGLGETQYF.

J is TRBJ1-1 and V is TRBV3-1 (or the pseudogene TRBV3-2); tentative D call: TRBD1 (5 bases). V was cut by 1 base and J by 4 bases, with 10 bases left in between. The V gene's germline CDR1 is LGHDT and CDR2 YNNKEL (reference sequence). This CDR3 is built from 14 residues. CDR3 in amino acids: CASSQGGGVTEAFF. The CDR3 bases are TGTGCCAGCAGCCAAGGCGGGGGGGTCACTGAAGCTTTCTTT.

The chain has TRBV7-9 and TRBJ1-5, with D tentatively TRBD1 (6 bases). CDR3 length: 13 residues. Germline assignment: CDR1 SEHNR and CDR2 FQNEAQ (reference sequence). The V end lost 10 bases, the J end lost 8 bases, and 18 bases lay between the germline ends. CDR3: CATKGTGNEPQHF. CDR3 DNA sequence: TGTGCCACCAAAGGTACAGGGAATGAGCCCCAGCATTTT.

CDR3: CASSDRYNSPLHF. CDR3 bases: TGTGCCAGTAGTGACAGGTATAATTCACCCCTCCACTTT. The chain employs TRBV19 and TRBJ1-6, with D possibly TRBD1 on 6 matching bases. This CDR3 is 13 amino acids long. The germline CDR1 and CDR2 sequences are LNHDA and SQIVND (reference sequence). Trimming shortened V by 5 bases and J by 4 bases, and 6 bases separated the two germline ends.

J is TRBJ2-7 and V is TRBV2; the D gene is possibly TRBD1 (5 bases). V lost 5 bases and J lost 0, with 11 bases in between. The CDR3 spans 14 residues. The germline V gene encodes CDR1 SNHLY and CDR2 FYNNEI. The CDR3 DNA reads TGTGCCAGCAGTTCGACAGTAAGCTCCTACGAGCAGTACTTC. Its protein product is CASSSTVSSYEQYF. The variable domain in full, completed from reference TRBV2 and TRBJ2-7, reads EPEVTQTPSHQVTQMGQEVILRCVPISNHLYFYWYRQILGQKVEFLVSFYNNEISEKSEIFDDQFSVERPDGSNFTLKIRSTKLEDSAMYFCASSSTVSSYEQYFGPGTRLTVT.

The CDR3 sequence is CASSIRTDYGYTF. The CDR3 DNA follows: TGTGCCAGTAGTATCAGGACAGACTATGGCTACACCTTC. The genes are TRBV19 and TRBJ1-2, with a tentative D call TRBD1 (6 bases). Trimming pared 3 bases from V and 3 bases from J, leaving 8 bases between. Germline V gives CDR1 LNHDA, CDR2 SQIVND (reference sequence). CDR3 length: 13 residues.

This clone has only one observation. This chain joins TRBV27 and TRBJ1-5; possibly TRBD1 for D (5 bases). CDR3 size: 14 residues. Germline V gene lookup returns CDR1 MNHEY and CDR2 SMNVEV (reference sequence). V dropped 3 bases and J dropped 6 bases, with 12 bases sitting between them. The CDR3 DNA reads as TGTGCCAGCAGTTTGACAGCGCTGGGTCAGCCCCAGCATTTT. Protein product: CASSLTALGQPQHF.

This chain uses TRBV28 with TRBJ2-7; 7 bases agree with TRBD2. V lost 7 bases, J lost 2 bases, and 8 bases stayed unmatched. The CDR3 is made up of 14 amino acids. The germline V gene encodes CDR1 MDHEN and CDR2 SYDVKM. The CDR3 protein is CASMGGTRAYEQYF. In nucleotides, the CDR3 is TGTGCCAGCATGGGGGGGACCAGGGCCTACGAGCAGTACTTC.

A word on this clone: The sample carries other DNA sequences with the same CDR3. The chain couples TRBV6-1 to TRBJ2-7, with 7 bases fitting TRBD2. J was trimmed by 1 base and V by 2 bases; bases with no gene match: 5. This CDR3 region has 15 residues. Germline V gene lookup returns CDR1 MNHNS and CDR2 SASEGT. Written as DNA, the CDR3 is TGTGCCAGCAGTGAAAGGTACGGGGGGTCCTACGAGCAGTACGTC. This sequence encodes CASSERYGGSYEQYV.

This rearrangement joins TRBV2 to TRBJ1-2, with 8 bases matching TRBD1. The CDR3 sequence is 14 residues long. J lost 1 base, V lost 6 bases, and 4 bases had no gene match. The germline gives CDR1 SNHLY, CDR2 FYNNEI. The CDR3 DNA follows: TGTGCCAGCAGCGGGACAGGAGATAACTATGGCTACACCTTC. As protein: CASSGTGDNYGYTF.

This chain uses TRBV5-8 with TRBJ2-3; D gene ambiguous. The CDR3 has 14 amino acids. CDR1 is SGHTS and CDR2 is YDEGEE in the germline V gene. Trimming removed 2 bases at V and 1 base at J, with 8 bases between. The CDR3 DNA reads TGTGCCAGCAGCTTTTTTAGGGGCACAGATACGCAGTATTTT. It codes for CASSFFRGTDTQYF. Full variable domain (outside the CDR3, taken from reference TRBV5-8 and TRBJ2-3): EAGVTQSPTHLIKTRGQQATLRCSPISGHTSVYWYQQALGLGLQFLLWYDEGEERNRGNFPPRFSGRQFPNYSSELNVNALELEDSALYLCASSFFRGTDTQYFGPGTRLTVL.

This chain connects TRBV7-9 to TRBJ1-3; D not certain. V was cut by 4 bases and J by 2 bases, with 9 bases left in between. CDR1 SEHNR and CDR2 FQNEAQ come from the germline V gene (reference sequence). This CDR3 has 14 residues. CDR3 coding DNA: TGTGCCAGCAGCTCCCGGACCGCTGGAAACACCATATATTTT. This sequence encodes CASSSRTAGNTIYF.

This chain connects TRBV18 to TRBJ1-2, with 7 bases matching TRBD1. Germline lookup yields CDR1 KGHSH and CDR2 LQKENI. The junction had 5 bases not matched to a gene; V was cut back by 3 bases and J by 4 bases. The CDR3 sequence is 14 residues long. The CDR3 here is CASSPETGSYGYTF. CDR3 nucleotides: TGTGCCAGCTCACCTGAGACAGGGAGCTATGGCTACACCTTC.

The chain is built from TRBV11-3 and TRBJ2-5; 11 positions agree with TRBD2. J lost 2 bases, V lost 4 bases, and 9 bases had no gene match. This CDR3 contains 17 residues. Germline V gene lookup returns CDR1 SGHNT and CDR2 YENEEA. The CDR3: CASSSLSGLAEQETQYF. The CDR3 DNA reads as TGTGCCAGCAGCTCACTATCGGGACTAGCGGAACAAGAGACCCAGTACTTC.

V is TRBV14 and J is TRBJ2-1; 9 bases agree with TRBD2. This CDR3 contains 16 residues. Per the germline V gene, CDR1 is SGHDN and CDR2 is FVKESK. The V gene end was trimmed by 2 bases and the J gene end by 4 bases; junction bases not matched to a gene: 6. Here the CDR3 DNA reads TGTGCCAGCAGCCAATTGGGCGGGGGGGTATACAATGAGCAGTTCTTC. It translates to CASSQLGGGVYNEQFF.

This chain uses TRBV7-5 with TRBJ2-3; the D segment call TRBD2 is taken from the table without a DNA check. TRBV7-5 counts as a pseudogene. This CDR3 has 15 residues. The CDR3 bases are TGTGTCAGAAGCGGCGGGACGCTATGCACAGATACGCAGTATTTT. Translating it yields CVRSGGTLCTDTQYF.

About this clone: This specimen includes other DNA sequences encoding the same CDR3. The CDR3 sequence: CAWLGYGYTF. CDR3 DNA: TGTGCCTGGCTAGGCTATGGCTACACCTTC. The chain uses TRBV30 and TRBJ1-2, with D hard to call. The CDR3 has 10 amino acids. V dropped 5 bases and J dropped 4 bases, with 5 bases sitting between them. CDR1 is GTSNPN, CDR2 SVGIG, per germline (reference sequence).

J is TRBJ1-2 and V is TRBV6-6, with 7 bases that match TRBD1. There are 15 residues in the CDR3. Germline lookup yields CDR1 MNHNY and CDR2 SVGAGI (reference sequence). Trimming cost V 4 bases and J 0 bases; bases outside gene matches: 5. The CDR3 reads CASSSETGTNYGYTF. In DNA form, the CDR3 reads TGTGCCAGCAGTTCCGAGACAGGGACTAACTATGGCTACACCTTC.

This chain connects TRBV5-1 to TRBJ2-1; 11 nucleotides agree with TRBD2. The ends lost 5 bases at V and 5 bases at J; junction bases unmatched: 9. Germline assignment: CDR1 SGHRS and CDR2 YFSETQ. The CDR3 covers 16 residues. CDR3 bases: TGCGCCAGCAGATATGTAGCGGGGGGGAGACACAATGAGCAGTTCTTC. Protein: CASRYVAGGRHNEQFF.